The rows below give T cell receptor beta chains drawn from one sample of a study of blood T cell repertoires in COVID-19. Assay used: immunoSEQ multiplex PCR; TCRdb lists only in-frame clones, some missing. The sample has 330,000 or so clones, 88% seen once. The sample consisted of PBMCs or T cells enriched from blood (not recorded which). All receptors derive from a woman under 40 who had been exposed to COVID-19. The CDR3 runs from the conserved cysteine through the conserved F or W. The D gene is left open where the match is weak. Some rows have no size entry. The others give once, few or many, or a class for an expanded clone.

D	J	V	size	CDR3	DNA
NA	TRBJ2-7	TRBV27	NA	CASSAGTFYEQYF	TGTGCCAGCAGTGCCGGGACTTTCTACGAGCAGTACTTC
NA	TRBJ1-4	TRBV5-1	once	CASSFLPATNEKLFF	TGCGCCAGCAGCTTTCTCCCTGCAACTAATGAAAAACTGTTTTTT
NA	TRBJ1-3	TRBV10-2	NA	CASSEQVSGNTIYF	TGCGCCAGCAGTGAACAGGTTTCTGGAAACACCATATATTTT
TRBD2	TRBJ2-2	TRBV7-9	NA	CASSSRLAGVPGELFF	TGTGCCAGCAGCTCAAGACTAGCGGGAGTCCCCGGGGAGCTGTTTTTT
NA	TRBJ1-4	TRBV7-3	NA	CASGPRVDEKLFF	TGTGCCAGCGGTCCTCGGGTGGATGAAAAACTGTTTTTT
NA	TRBJ1-1	TRBV12-3/TRBV12-4	NA	CASRPGYTEAFF	TGTGCCAGCAGGCCAGGGTACACTGAAGCTTTCTTT
NA	TRBJ2-5	TRBV9	NA	CASSVTGQETQYF	TGTGCCAGCAGCGTGACAGGACAAGAGACCCAGTACTTC
TRBD2	TRBJ2-1	TRBV6-5	NA	CASTITLAGNEQFF	TGTGCCAGCACCATCACCCTAGCGGGAAATGAGCAGTTCTTC
TRBD2	TRBJ2-3	TRBV13	NA	CASSSGLAGSTDTQYF	TGTGCCAGCAGCTCGGGACTAGCGGGAAGCACAGATACGCAGTATTTT
NA	TRBJ2-1	TRBV27	NA	CASSQRQGNNEQFF	TGTGCCAGCAGTCAAAGGCAGGGAAACAATGAGCAGTTCTTC
TRBD2	TRBJ2-3	TRBV27	NA	CASTTGLERTDTQYF	TGTGCCAGCACCACGGGACTAGAGAGAACAGATACGCAGTATTTT
TRBD1	TRBJ2-2	TRBV5-4	NA	CASSITGGADTGELFF	TGTGCCAGCAGCATCACAGGGGGCGCCGACACCGGGGAGCTGTTTTTT
NA	TRBJ1-1	TRBV19	NA	CASTLNGGTEAFF	TGTGCCAGTACCCTAAACGGGGGAACTGAAGCTTTCTTT
NA	TRBJ1-2	TRBV7-8	few	CASSLEQLYGYTF	TGTGCCAGCAGCTTAGAACAGCTCTATGGCTACACCTTC
TRBD1	TRBJ2-1	TRBV3-1/TRBV3-2	NA	CASSDGQGAVNEQFF	TGTGCCAGCAGCGACGGACAGGGGGCGGTAAATGAGCAGTTCTTC
NA	TRBJ1-2	TRBV5-6	NA	CASSLEENYGYTF	TGTGCCAGCAGCTTGGAGGAGAACTATGGCTACACCTTC
NA	TRBJ2-2	TRBV19	NA	CASRRGQSTGELFF	TGTGCCAGTAGAAGAGGTCAGTCCACCGGGGAGCTGTTTTTT
TRBD1	TRBJ1-3	TRBV4-2	NA	CASSRQAGQGAGDTIYF	TGTGCCAGCAGCAGACAAGCAGGACAGGGGGCTGGGGACACCATATATTTT
TRBD1	TRBJ2-3	TRBV9	NA	CASSVGIGDRGSDTQYF	TGTGCCAGCAGCGTAGGGATAGGGGACAGGGGGTCAGATACGCAGTATTTT
NA	TRBJ2-2	TRBV2	NA	CASRGGLTNTGELFF	TGTGCCAGCAGAGGCGGGCTTACCAACACCGGGGAGCTGTTTTTT
NA	TRBJ1-5	TRBV27	NA	CASSLHSNQPQHF	TGTGCCAGCAGTTTACATAGCAATCAGCCCCAGCATTTT
TRBD1	TRBJ1-5	TRBV2	NA	CASSHGTGGNQPQHF	TGTGCCAGCAGTCACGGGACAGGGGGCAATCAGCCCCAGCATTTT
NA	TRBJ2-7	TRBV19	NA	CASSISGVYEQYF	TGTGCCAGTAGTATTTCGGGGGTCTACGAGCAGTACTTC
NA	TRBJ1-1	TRBV6-5	NA	CASTPSRARNTEAFF	TGTGCCAGCACCCCGTCGAGGGCTCGGAACACTGAAGCTTTCTTT
TRBD2	TRBJ2-5	TRBV5-4	NA	CASSPGGGVETQYF	TGTGCCAGCAGCCCCGGGGGAGGGGTGGAGACCCAGTACTTC
NA	TRBJ2-7	TRBV30	NA	CAWARLAYEQYF	TGTGCCTGGGCTAGGCTAGCCTACGAGCAGTACTTC
TRBD1	TRBJ1-4	TRBV27	NA	CASSFLGQGNEKLFF	TGTGCCAGCAGTTTCTTGGGACAGGGTAATGAAAAACTGTTTTTT
NA	TRBJ1-1	TRBV3-1/TRBV3-2	NA	CASSHRRPGNTEAFF	TGTGCCAGCAGTCATCGACGGCCAGGGAACACTGAAGCTTTCTTT
TRBD2	TRBJ2-1	TRBV9	NA	CASSVAYREGRYNEQFF	TGTGCCAGCAGCGTAGCTTACCGGGAGGGCCGCTACAATGAGCAGTTCTTC
NA	TRBJ1-1	TRBV18	NA	CASSQGDGTEAFF	TGTGCCAGCTCACAGGGGGACGGCACTGAAGCTTTCTTT
TRBD1	TRBJ2-5	TRBV11-3	NA	CASSLEQGARETQYF	TGTGCCAGCAGCTTGGAACAGGGGGCGCGGGAGACCCAGTACTTC
NA	TRBJ1-1	TRBV20-1	NA	CSALNEVKAFF	TGCAGTGCACTTAATGAGGTTAAAGCTTTCTTT
NA	TRBJ2-3	TRBV29-1	NA	CSVEGTGAFTDTQYF	TGCAGCGTTGAAGGAACGGGAGCGTTTACAGATACGCAGTATTTT
TRBD1	TRBJ1-6	TRBV3-1/TRBV3-2	NA	CASSPWDSRSPLHF	TGTGCCAGCAGCCCATGGGACAGTAGGTCACCCCTCCACTTT
NA	TRBJ2-2	TRBV2	NA	CASSGQFANTGELFF	TGTGCCAGCAGTGGGCAGTTCGCGAACACCGGGGAGCTGTTTTTT
NA	TRBJ1-1	TRBV3-1/TRBV3-2	NA	CASSLTGTGAFF	TGTGCCAGCAGCCTCACAGGAACTGGAGCTTTCTTT
NA	TRBJ1-6	TRBV19	NA	CATRAGSSSYNSPLHF	TGTGCCACCCGTGCAGGTTCGAGCTCCTATAATTCACCCCTCCACTTT
NA	TRBJ2-7	TRBV6-5	NA	CASRVLEESYEQYF	TGTGCCAGCAGGGTTCTGGAGGAATCCTACGAGCAGTACTTC